The 16 T cell receptor beta chains below come from one sample, sequenced in a study of beta chain features in type 1 diabetes. The study reverse transcribed the entire isolated RNA, so it sequenced expressed TCRB transcripts. Clones were read by immunoSEQ multiplex PCR, and TCRdb kept only the in-frame ones, dropping some. This sample carries tens of thousands of clones, around three fifths of them seen once, and the ten largest clones take about 2.2%. The sequenced sample was Tregs from blood. Receptors originate from a woman between 18 and 29 years old in good health.

In DNA, the CDR3 is TGCGCCAGCAGCTTGGACTTTGGAGGCAATCAGCCCCAGCATTTT. Translated, it gives CASSLDFGGNQPQHF. The J gene is TRBJ1-5, the V gene TRBV5-1; D not certain. This CDR3 has 15 residues. Germline V gene sequence: CDR1 SGHRS, CDR2 YFSETQ. Trimming shortened V by 0 bases and J by 2 bases, and 9 bases separated the two germline ends. Based on the CDR3 plus reference TRBV5-1 and TRBJ1-5, the full variable domain is KAGVTQTPRYLIKTRGQQVTLSCSPISGHRSVSWYQQTPGQGLQFLFEYFSETQRNKGNFPGRFSGRQFSNSRSEMNVSTLELGDSALYLCASSLDFGGNQPQHFGDGTRLSIL.

The chain carries TRBV6-6 and TRBJ2-1, with D perhaps TRBD1 (5 bases). The CDR3 totals 14 residues. V lost 2 bases and J 6 bases, leaving 11 bases between the germline ends. Germline V gene lookup returns CDR1 MNHNY and CDR2 SVGAGI (reference sequence). The CDR3 DNA sequence: TGTGCCAGCAGTTACACGACAGATAGCAATGAGCAGTTCTTC. It yields the protein CASSYTTDSNEQFF.

The genes are TRBV9 and TRBJ2-1, with 7 bases lining up with TRBD2. V was pared by 3 bases and J by 6 bases, with 9 bases of the junction left unmatched. Germline CDR1 and CDR2: SGDLS and YYNGEE. The CDR3 extends over 15 amino acids. CDR3 nucleotide sequence: TGTGCCAGCAGCGCCATAGCGGGTTACGGCAATGAGCAGTTCTTC. It translates to CASSAIAGYGNEQFF.

V and J are TRBV7-9 and TRBJ1-2; unclear D gene. Germline loops: CDR1 SEHNR, CDR2 FQNEAQ (reference sequence). The CDR3 extends over 13 amino acids. Between the trimmed V and J ends, which lost 2 bases and 4 bases, there was a span of 8 bases. CDR3 nucleotides: TGTGCCAGCAGCTTAATACAGCCCTATGGCTACACCTTC. Its translation is CASSLIQPYGYTF.

The rearrangement links TRBV7-8 to TRBJ1-1; 7 bases are shared with TRBD1. Germline loops: CDR1 SGHVS, CDR2 FQNEAQ. The CDR3 has 14 amino acids. J gave up 3 bases and V 0 bases, and 1 base lay outside the gene matches. CDR3 bases: TGTGCCAGCAGCTTAGCCGACAGGGACACTGAAGCTTTCTTT. This translates into CASSLADRDTEAFF.

The CDR3 DNA sequence: TGTGCCAGCAGGACAGGGTTATTCTATGGCTACACCTTC. Translating it yields CASRTGLFYGYTF. The chain joins TRBV6-1 to TRBJ1-2; 7 positions agree with TRBD1. This CDR3 comprises 13 residues. After removal of 6 bases from V and 4 bases from J, the junction contained 5 bases not matched to a gene. CDR1 and CDR2 from the germline V gene are MNHNS and SASEGT.

The chain has TRBV5-1 and TRBJ1-1; D gene unclear. Trimming stripped 3 bases from V and 2 bases from J, with 14 bases between. The length of the CDR3 is 15 residues. Per germline, CDR1 SGHRS and CDR2 YFSETQ. DNA for the CDR3: TGCGCCAGCAGCTCGAATGCGGGGATCAACACTGAAGCTTTCTTT. Translating gives CASSSNAGINTEAFF.

The chain uses TRBV6-6 and TRBJ1-2, with TRBD1 as a possible D gene (6 bases). The CDR3 consists of 12 residues. In germline, CDR1 is MNHNY, CDR2 SVGAGI (reference sequence). Trimming pared 2 bases from V and 8 bases from J, leaving 9 bases between. The chain's CDR3 is CASSYDRFGYTF. The CDR3 DNA reads as TGTGCCAGCAGTTACGACAGGTTCGGCTACACCTTC.

The J gene is TRBJ1-3, the V gene TRBV7-9; D not certain. The V end was cut by 4 bases, the J end by 0 bases, with 19 bases between. The CDR3 covers 18 residues. Germline assignment: CDR1 SEHNR and CDR2 FQNEAQ (reference sequence). This CDR3 is CASSSPPILGVSGNTIYF. The CDR3 coding sequence is TGTGCCAGCAGCTCCCCGCCTATTCTGGGCGTCTCTGGAAACACCATATATTTT.

The chain is built from TRBV28 and TRBJ2-5, with 7 positions matching TRBD2. V gave up 7 bases and J gave up 2 bases; unmatched junction bases: 4. This CDR3 has 13 amino acids. CDR1 is MDHEN and CDR2 is SYDVKM in the germline V gene. CDR3 residues: CASMWGGQETQYF. CDR3 in DNA: TGTGCCAGCATGTGGGGGGGGCAAGAGACCCAGTACTTC.

This clone was seen only a few times. The chain joins TRBV7-9 to TRBJ2-5, with no clear D. CDR1 and CDR2 (germline): SEHNR, FQNEAQ (reference sequence). Trimming shortened V by 4 bases and J by 2 bases, and 2 bases separated the two germline ends. The CDR3 is 11 residues long. CDR3: CASSSQETQYF. The CDR3 DNA reads as TGTGCCAGCAGCTCTCAAGAGACCCAGTACTTC.

This chain uses TRBV7-9 with TRBJ2-7, with a tentative D call TRBD1 (6 bases). The germline CDR1 and CDR2 sequences are SEHNR and FQNEAQ (reference sequence). The CDR3 consists of 15 residues. The ends were cut back, 6 bases at V and 2 bases at J, with 17 bases in the middle. DNA for the CDR3: TGTGCCAGCAGTTTGAGTTCAGGGGTAACCTACGAGCAGTACTTC. Protein sequence: CASSLSSGVTYEQYF.

In its sample, this clone was seen once. The chain carries TRBV18 and TRBJ2-2, with D tentatively TRBD2 (5 bases). The CDR3 has 16 amino acids. Germline CDR1 reads KGHSH; CDR2 reads LQKENI. Trimming left V 3 bases short and J 1 base short, with 12 bases between. The CDR3 spells CASSPMTRGNTGELFF. DNA of the CDR3: TGTGCCAGCTCACCCATGACCCGGGGGAACACCGGGGAGCTGTTTTTT. The variable domain in full, with the rest retrieved from reference TRBV18 and TRBJ2-2, is NAGVMQNPRHLVRRRGQEARLRCSPMKGHSHVYWYRQLPEEGLKFMVYLQKENIIDESGMPKERFSAEFPKEGPSILRIQQVVRGDSAAYFCASSPMTRGNTGELFFGEGSRLTVL.

A single count supports this clone. The genes are TRBV7-9 and TRBJ2-4; possibly TRBD1 for D (5 bases). From germline, CDR1 is SEHNR and CDR2 FQNEAQ (reference sequence). The CDR3 consists of 15 residues. Trimming took off 3 bases at V and 7 bases at J, with 16 bases between the two ends. CDR3 coding DNA: TGTGCCAGCAGCTTTTTTGGGCAGGGTGGTAACATTCAGTACTTC. It translates to CASSFFGQGGNIQYF.

This clone is categorized as medium-sized. The rearrangement joins TRBV18 to TRBJ2-7; D remains unclear. Between the trimmed V and J ends, which lost 2 bases and 2 bases, there was a span of 13 bases. Germline V CDR1 and CDR2: KGHSH, LQKENI. CDR3 size: 15 residues. The CDR3 DNA follows: TGTGCCAGCTCACCAGTGGGCAGTTCTACCTACGAGCAGTACTTC. Amino acid sequence: CASSPVGSSTYEQYF.

V and J are TRBV6-1 and TRBJ1-1, with TRBD1 matching 7 bases. The CDR3 consists of 14 residues. The germline V gene has CDR1 MNHNS and CDR2 SASEGT. V shed 7 bases and J 1 base; nucleotides not matched to a gene: 6. The CDR3 nucleotides are TGTGCCAGCACTGGAGGGACAGCGAACACTGAAGCTTTCTTT. It specifies CASTGGTANTEAFF.